This TCR beta chain was sequenced for a study of T cells after yellow fever vaccination. The study's findings and limits: A small proportion of clonotypes was detected in both the CD4 and CD8 compartments. Repertoires obtained by FACS sorting could include abundant clonotypes that entered as contaminants from the bulk population. Clones from primary vaccination mostly reappeared after the booster (roughly 95% CD4, around 90% CD8).

From germline, CDR1 is MNHEY and CDR2 SVGAGI. The CDR3 consists of 10 residues. V was shortened by 11 bases and J by 3 bases, with 7 bases between the two germline ends. TCR cDNA was made by 5'RACE template switching, adding a universal primer site and UMIs. A single record per CDR3 protein comes from TCRdb applying MiXCR to the 5' RACE reads. The data show roughly 400,000 distinct CDR3 sequences, 15% to 20% seen once. This clonotype was seen only a few times. The antigen is unknown. The rearrangement uses TRBV6-5 and TRBJ1-1, with D hard to call. The receptor's source is a man between 18 and 35 years old who received the YFV17D yellow fever vaccine. This specimen was PBMCs, taken before the yellow fever booster vaccination. The CDR3, as DNA: TGTGCCGCCGGGGACACTGAAGCTTTCTTT. It specifies CAAGDTEAFF.